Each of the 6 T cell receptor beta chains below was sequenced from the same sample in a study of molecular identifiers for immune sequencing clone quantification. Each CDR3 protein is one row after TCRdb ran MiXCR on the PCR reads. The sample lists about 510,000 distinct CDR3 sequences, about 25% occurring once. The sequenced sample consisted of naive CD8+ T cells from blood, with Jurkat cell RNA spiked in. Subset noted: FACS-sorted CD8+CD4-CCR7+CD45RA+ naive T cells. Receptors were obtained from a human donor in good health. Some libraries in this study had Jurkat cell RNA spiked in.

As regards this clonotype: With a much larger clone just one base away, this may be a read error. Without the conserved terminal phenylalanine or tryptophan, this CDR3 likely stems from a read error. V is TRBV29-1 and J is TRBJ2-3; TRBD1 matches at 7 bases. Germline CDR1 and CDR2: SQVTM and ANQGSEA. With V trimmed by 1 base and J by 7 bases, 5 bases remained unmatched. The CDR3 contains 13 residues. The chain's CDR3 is CSVEVAGGYTQYS. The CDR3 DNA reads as TGCAGCGTTGAAGTTGCAGGGGGTTATACGCAGTATTCT.

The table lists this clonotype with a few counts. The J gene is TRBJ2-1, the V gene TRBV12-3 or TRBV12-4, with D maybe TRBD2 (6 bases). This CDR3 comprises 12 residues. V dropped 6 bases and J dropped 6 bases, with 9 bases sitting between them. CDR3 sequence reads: CASRATSNEQFF. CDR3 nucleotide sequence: TGTGCCAGCAGAGCGACTAGCAATGAGCAGTTCTTC.

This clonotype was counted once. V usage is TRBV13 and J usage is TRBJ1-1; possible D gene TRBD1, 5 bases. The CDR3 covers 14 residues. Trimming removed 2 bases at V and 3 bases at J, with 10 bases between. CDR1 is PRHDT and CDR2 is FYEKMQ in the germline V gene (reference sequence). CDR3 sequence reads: CASSLRGVDTEAFF. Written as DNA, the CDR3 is TGTGCCAGCAGCTTAAGGGGCGTCGACACTGAAGCTTTCTTT.

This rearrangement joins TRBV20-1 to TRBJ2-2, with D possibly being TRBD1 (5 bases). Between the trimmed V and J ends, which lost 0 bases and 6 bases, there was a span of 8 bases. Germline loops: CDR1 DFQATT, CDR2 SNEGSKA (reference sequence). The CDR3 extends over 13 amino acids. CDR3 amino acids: CSARDLGAGELFF. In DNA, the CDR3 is TGCAGTGCTAGAGATTTAGGGGCCGGGGAGCTGTTTTTT.

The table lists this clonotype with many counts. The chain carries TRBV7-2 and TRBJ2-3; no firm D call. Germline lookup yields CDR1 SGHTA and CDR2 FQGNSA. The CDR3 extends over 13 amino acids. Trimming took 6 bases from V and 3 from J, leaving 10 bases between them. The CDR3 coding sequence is TGTGCCAGCAGACTCTTTGGTACAGATACGCAGTATTTT. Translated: CASRLFGTDTQYF. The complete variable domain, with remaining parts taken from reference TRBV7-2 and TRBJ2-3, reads GAGVSQSPSNKVTEKGKDVELRCDPISGHTALYWYRQSLGQGLEFLIYFQGNSAPDKSGLPSDRFSAERTGGSVSTLTIQRTQQEDSAVYLCASRLFGTDTQYFGPGTRLTVL.

The CDR3 DNA is TGTGCCAGCAGCCCCTACCCGGGACAGGGGGCAGAAGAGCAGTACTTC. It is translated as CASSPYPGQGAEEQYF. V is TRBV4-2 and J is TRBJ2-7; the match to TRBD1 covers 12 bases. CDR3 length: 16 amino acids. Trimming removed 4 bases from V and 7 bases from J; junction bases left unmatched: 11. CDR1 is LGHNA and CDR2 is YNFKEQ in the germline V gene.